This section outlines one TCR beta chain sequence together with its context. Its antigen remains unidentified. The sample is drawn from a study of T-cell reconstitution after alpha-beta-depleted transplantation in children. Overall study results and limits: Expanded graft clones, several hundred of them, were reportedly the source of alpha-beta T cells about two months after transplant. From surviving recipient T cells and thymic progenitors came the high day-60 TCRbeta diversity observed in some patients. One year post-transplant, T-cell counts and diversity were largely derived from T cells produced anew.

Unique molecular identifiers tagged the TCRbeta library. From the PCR reads, TCRdb called clonotypes with MiXCR, one entry per CDR3 protein. This sample has hundreds of thousands of distinct CDR3 sequences, with around 15% found just once. Germline CDR1 and CDR2: KGHSH and LQKENI. The V gene lost 3 bases and the J gene lost 2 bases, with 11 bases spanning the gap. This CDR3 spans 14 amino acids. This clonotype was obtained from a male patient under 10 years old who had a stem cell transplant for acute lymphoblastic leukemia, so the T cells may come from the graft donor. Sequencing used PBMCs, mostly from graft donor cells, obtained 360 days after TCRalphabeta/CD19-depleted stem cell transplant. The rearrangement joins TRBV18 to TRBJ2-7; D is unclear. For the CDR3, the DNA is TGTGCCAGCTCACCGGGCCCCCCCACCTACGAGCAGTACTTC. Amino acid sequence: CASSPGPPTYEQYF.